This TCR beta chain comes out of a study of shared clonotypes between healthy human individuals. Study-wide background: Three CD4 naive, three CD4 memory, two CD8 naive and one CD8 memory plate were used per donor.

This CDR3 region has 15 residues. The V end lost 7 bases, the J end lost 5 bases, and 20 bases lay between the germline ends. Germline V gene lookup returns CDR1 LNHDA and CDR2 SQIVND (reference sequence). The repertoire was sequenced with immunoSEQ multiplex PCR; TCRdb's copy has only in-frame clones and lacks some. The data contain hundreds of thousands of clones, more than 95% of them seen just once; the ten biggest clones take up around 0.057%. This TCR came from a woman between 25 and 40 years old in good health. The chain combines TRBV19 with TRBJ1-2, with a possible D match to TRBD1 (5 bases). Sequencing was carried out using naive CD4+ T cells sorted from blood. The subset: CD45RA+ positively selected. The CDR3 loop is CASIGAQGGFYGYTF. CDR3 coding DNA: TGTGCCAGTATTGGGGCTCAGGGAGGGTTTTATGGCTACACCTTC. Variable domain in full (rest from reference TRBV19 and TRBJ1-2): DGGITQSPKYLFRKEGQNVTLSCEQNLNHDAMYWYRQDPGQGLRLIYYSQIVNDFQKGDIAEGYSVSREKKESFPLTVTSAQKNPTAFYLCASIGAQGGFYGYTFGSGTRLTVV.